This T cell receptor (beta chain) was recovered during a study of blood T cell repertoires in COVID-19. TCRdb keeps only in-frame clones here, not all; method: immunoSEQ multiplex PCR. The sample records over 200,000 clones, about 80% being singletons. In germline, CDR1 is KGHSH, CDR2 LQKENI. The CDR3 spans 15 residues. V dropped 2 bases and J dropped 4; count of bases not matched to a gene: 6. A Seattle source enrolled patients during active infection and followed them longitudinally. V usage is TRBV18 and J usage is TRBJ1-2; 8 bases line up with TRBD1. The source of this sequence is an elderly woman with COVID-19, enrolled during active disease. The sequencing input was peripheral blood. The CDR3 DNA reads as TGTGCCAGCTCACCAGAGACAGGGGTAGCCTATGGCTACACCTTC. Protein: CASSPETGVAYGYTF.